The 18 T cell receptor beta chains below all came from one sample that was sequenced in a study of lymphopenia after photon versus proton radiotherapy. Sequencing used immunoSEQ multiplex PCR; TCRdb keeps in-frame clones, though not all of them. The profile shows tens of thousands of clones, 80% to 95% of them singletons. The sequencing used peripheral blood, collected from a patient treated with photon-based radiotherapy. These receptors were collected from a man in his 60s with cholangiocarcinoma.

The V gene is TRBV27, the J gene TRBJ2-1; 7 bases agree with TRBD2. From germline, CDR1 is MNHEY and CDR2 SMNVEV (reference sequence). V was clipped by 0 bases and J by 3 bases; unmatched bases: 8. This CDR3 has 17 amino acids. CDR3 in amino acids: CASSLSNLPSGYNEQFF. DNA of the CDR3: TGTGCCAGCAGTTTATCGAATTTGCCTAGCGGCTACAATGAGCAGTTCTTC.

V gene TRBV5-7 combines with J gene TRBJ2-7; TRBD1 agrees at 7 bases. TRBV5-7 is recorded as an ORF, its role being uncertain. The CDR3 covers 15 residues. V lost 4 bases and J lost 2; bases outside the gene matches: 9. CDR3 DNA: TGTGCCAGCAGCGCCGACAGGGTAAACCCCTACGAGCAGTACTTC. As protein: CASSADRVNPYEQYF.

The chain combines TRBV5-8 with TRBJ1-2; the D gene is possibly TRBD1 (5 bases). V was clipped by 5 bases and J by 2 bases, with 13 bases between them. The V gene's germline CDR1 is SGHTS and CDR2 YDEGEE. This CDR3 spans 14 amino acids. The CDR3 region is CASSPDILNYGYTF. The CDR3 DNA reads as TGTGCCAGCAGTCCGGACATTTTGAACTATGGCTACACCTTC.

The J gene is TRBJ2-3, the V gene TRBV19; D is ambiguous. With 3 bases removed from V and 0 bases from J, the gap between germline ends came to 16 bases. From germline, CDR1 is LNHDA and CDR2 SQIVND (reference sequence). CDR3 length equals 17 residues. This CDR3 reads CASSIQTGSPSTDTQYF. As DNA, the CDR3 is TGTGCCAGTAGTATTCAAACCGGGTCCCCTAGCACAGATACGCAGTATTTT.

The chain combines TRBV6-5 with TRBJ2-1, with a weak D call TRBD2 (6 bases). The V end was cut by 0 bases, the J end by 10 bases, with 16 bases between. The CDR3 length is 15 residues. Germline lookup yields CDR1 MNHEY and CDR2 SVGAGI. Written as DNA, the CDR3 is TGTGCCAGCAGTTACTCGAGGGCCGGGAGAGGCGAGCAGTTCTTC. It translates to CASSYSRAGRGEQFF.

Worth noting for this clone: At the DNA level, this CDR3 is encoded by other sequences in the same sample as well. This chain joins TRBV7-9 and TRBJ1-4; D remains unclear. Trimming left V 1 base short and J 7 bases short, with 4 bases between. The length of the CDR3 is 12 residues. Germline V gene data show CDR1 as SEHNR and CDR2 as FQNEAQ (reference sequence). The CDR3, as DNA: TGTGCCAGCAGCTTAGGCAGTGAAAAACTGTTTTTT. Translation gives CASSLGSEKLFF.

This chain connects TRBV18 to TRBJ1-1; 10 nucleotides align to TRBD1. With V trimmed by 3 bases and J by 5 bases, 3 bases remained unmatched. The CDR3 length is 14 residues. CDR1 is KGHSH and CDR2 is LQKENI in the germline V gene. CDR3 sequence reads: CASSPDRGLTEAFF. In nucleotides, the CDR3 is TGTGCCAGCTCACCCGACAGGGGGCTTACTGAAGCTTTCTTT.

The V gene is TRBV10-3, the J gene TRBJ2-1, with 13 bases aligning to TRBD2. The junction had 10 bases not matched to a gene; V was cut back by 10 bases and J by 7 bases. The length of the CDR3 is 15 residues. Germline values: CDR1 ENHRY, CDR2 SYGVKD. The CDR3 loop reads CATMGTSGRANEQFF. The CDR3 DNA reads TGTGCCACGATGGGTACTAGCGGGAGGGCAAATGAGCAGTTCTTC.

The DNA of the CDR3 is TGTGCCAGCAGCCAAGGTACTCCGGGAGACGGATCCTACGAGCAGTACTTC. This translates into CASSQGTPGDGSYEQYF. The chain links TRBV14 to TRBJ2-7, with D tentatively TRBD2 (6 bases). CDR3 length: 17 residues. Trimming shortened V by 1 base and J by 1 base, and 17 bases separated the two germline ends. CDR1 is SGHDN and CDR2 is FVKESK in the germline V gene. Drawing the rest from reference TRBV14 and TRBJ2-7, the complete variable domain is EAGVTQFPSHSVIEKGQTVTLRCDPISGHDNLYWYRRVMGKEIKFLLHFVKESKQDESGMPNNRFLAERTGGTYSTLKVQPAELEDSGVYFCASSQGTPGDGSYEQYFGPGTRLTVT.

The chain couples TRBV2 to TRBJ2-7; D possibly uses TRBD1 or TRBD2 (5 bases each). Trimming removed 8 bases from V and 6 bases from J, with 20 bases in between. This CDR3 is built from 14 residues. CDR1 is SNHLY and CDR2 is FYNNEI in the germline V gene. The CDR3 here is CASAGLEGLGEQYF. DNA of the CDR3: TGTGCCAGCGCCGGTTTAGAGGGGCTCGGCGAGCAGTACTTC. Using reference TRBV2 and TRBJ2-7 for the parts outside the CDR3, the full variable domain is EPEVTQTPSHQVTQMGQEVILRCVPISNHLYFYWYRQILGQKVEFLVSFYNNEISEKSEIFDDQFSVERPDGSNFTLKIRSTKLEDSAMYFCASAGLEGLGEQYFGPGTRLTVT.

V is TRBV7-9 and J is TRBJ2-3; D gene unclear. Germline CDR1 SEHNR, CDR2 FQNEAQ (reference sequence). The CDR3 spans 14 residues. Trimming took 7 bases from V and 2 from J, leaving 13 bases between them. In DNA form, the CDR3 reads TGTGCCAGCACCCTAGTCGGAGTCACAGATACGCAGTATTTT. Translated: CASTLVGVTDTQYF.

In nucleotides, the CDR3 is TGTGCCAGCAGTGGGGGACAGGGCGCCGCAAACACCATATATTTT. Its protein is CASSGGQGAANTIYF. V and J are TRBV2 and TRBJ1-3, with 9 bases fitting TRBD1. CDR1 SNHLY and CDR2 FYNNEI come from the germline V gene. V lost 4 bases, J lost 6 bases, and 7 bases stayed unmatched. The CDR3 extends over 15 amino acids.

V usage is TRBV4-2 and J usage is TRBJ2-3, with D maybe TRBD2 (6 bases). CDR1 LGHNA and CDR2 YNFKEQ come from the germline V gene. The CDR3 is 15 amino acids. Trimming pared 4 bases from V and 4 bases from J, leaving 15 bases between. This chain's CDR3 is CASSPAGLQPDTQYF. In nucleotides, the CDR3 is TGTGCCAGCAGCCCTGCGGGACTGCAGCCAGATACGCAGTATTTT.

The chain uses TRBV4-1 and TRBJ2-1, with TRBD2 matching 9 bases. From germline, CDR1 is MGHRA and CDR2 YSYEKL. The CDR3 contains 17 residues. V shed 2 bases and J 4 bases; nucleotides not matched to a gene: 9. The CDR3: CASSQTLAGSKYNEQFF. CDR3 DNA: TGCGCCAGCAGCCAAACACTAGCGGGTAGTAAATACAATGAGCAGTTCTTC.

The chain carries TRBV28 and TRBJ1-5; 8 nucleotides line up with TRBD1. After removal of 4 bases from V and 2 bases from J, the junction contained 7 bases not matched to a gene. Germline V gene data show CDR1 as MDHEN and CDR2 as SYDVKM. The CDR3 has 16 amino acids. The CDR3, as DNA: TGTGCCAGCAGTTCCTCAGGGGGCGGAGGCAATCAGCCCCAGCATTTT. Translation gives CASSSSGGGGNQPQHF.

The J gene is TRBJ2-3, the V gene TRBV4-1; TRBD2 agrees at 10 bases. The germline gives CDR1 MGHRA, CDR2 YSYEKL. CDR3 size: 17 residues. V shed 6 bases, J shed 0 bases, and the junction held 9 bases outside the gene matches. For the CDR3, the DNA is TGCGCCAGCAGTCTAGCGGGGGTGCTTTCTAGCACAGATACGCAGTATTTT. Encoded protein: CASSLAGVLSSTDTQYF.

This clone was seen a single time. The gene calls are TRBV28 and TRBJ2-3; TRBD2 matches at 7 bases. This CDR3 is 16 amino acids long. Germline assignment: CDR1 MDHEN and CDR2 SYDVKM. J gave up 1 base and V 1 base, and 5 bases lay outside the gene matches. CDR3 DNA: TGTGCCAGCAGTTTATCGGCGGGAGCGGGCACAGATACGCAGTATTTT. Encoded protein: CASSLSAGAGTDTQYF.

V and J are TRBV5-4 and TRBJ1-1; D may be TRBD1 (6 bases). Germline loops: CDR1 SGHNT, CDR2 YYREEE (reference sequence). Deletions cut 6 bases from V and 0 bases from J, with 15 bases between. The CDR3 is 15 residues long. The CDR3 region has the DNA TGTGCCAGCATGTGGAGGCAGGGGATGAACACTGAAGCTTTCTTT. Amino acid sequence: CASMWRQGMNTEAFF.